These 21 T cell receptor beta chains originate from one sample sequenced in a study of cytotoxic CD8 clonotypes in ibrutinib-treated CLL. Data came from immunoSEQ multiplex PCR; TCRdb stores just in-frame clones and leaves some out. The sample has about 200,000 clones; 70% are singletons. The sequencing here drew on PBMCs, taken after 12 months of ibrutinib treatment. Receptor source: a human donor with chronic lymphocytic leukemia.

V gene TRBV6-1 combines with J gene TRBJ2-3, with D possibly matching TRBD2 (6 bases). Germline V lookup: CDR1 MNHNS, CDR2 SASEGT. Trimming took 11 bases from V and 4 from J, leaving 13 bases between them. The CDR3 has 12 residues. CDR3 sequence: CAGGFSSDTQYF. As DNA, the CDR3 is TGTGCCGGGGGGTTCTCTTCAGATACGCAGTATTTT.

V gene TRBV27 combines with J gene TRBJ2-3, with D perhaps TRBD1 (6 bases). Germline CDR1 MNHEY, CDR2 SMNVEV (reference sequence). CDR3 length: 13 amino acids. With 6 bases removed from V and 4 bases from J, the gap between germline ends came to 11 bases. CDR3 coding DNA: TGTGCCAGCAGGACTACAGGGCCAGATACGCAGTATTTT. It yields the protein CASRTTGPDTQYF.

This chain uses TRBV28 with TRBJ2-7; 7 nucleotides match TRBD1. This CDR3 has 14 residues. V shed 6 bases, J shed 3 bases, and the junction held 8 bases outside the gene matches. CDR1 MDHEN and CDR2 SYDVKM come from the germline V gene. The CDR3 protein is CASRPGQQNYEQYF. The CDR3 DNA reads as TGTGCCAGCAGACCGGGACAGCAGAACTACGAGCAGTACTTC.

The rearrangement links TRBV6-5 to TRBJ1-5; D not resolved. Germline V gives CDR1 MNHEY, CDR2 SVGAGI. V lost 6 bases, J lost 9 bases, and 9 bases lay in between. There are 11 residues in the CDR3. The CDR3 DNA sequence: TGTGCCAGCAGCGATCCCGGGCCCCAGCATTTT. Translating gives CASSDPGPQHF.

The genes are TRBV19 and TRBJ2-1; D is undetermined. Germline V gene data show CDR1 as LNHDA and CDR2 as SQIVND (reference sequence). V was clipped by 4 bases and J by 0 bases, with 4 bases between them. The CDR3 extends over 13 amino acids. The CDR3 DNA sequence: TGTGCCAGTAGTAGATACTCCTACAATGAGCAGTTCTTC. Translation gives CASSRYSYNEQFF.

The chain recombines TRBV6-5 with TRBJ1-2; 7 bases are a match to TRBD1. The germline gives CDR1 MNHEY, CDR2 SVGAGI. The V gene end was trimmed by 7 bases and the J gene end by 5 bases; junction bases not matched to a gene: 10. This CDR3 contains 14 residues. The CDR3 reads CASMFKGAIYGYTF. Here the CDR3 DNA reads TGTGCCAGCATGTTTAAGGGGGCGATATATGGCTACACCTTC.

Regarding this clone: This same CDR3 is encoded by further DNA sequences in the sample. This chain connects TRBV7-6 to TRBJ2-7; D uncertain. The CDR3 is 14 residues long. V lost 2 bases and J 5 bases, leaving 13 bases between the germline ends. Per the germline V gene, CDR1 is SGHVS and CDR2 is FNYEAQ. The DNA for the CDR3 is TGTGCCAGCAGCTTAAGAGAAGAAGAAGACGAGCAGTACTTC. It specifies CASSLREEEDEQYF. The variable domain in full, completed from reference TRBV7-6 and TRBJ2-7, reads GAGVSQSPRYKVTKRGQDVALRCDPISGHVSLYWYRQALGQGPEFLTYFNYEAQQDKSGLPNDRFSAERPEGSISTLTIQRTEQRDSAMYRCASSLREEEDEQYFGPGTRLTVT.

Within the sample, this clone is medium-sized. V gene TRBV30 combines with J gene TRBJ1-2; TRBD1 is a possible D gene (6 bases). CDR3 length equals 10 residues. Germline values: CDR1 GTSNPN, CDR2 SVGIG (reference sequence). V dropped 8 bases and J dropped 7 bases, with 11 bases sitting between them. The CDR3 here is CAGTGFGYTF. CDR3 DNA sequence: TGTGCCGGTACAGGGTTTGGCTACACCTTC.

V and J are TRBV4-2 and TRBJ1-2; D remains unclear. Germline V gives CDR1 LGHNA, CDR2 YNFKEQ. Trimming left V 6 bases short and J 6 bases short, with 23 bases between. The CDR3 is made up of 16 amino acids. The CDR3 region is CASSSLREHMRDGYTF. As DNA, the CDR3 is TGTGCCAGCAGTTCACTCAGAGAGCACATGAGGGATGGCTACACCTTC.

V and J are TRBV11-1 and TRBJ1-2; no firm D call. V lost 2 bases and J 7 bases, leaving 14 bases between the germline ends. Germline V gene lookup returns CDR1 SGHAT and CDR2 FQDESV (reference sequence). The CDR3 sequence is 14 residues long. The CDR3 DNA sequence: TGTGCCAGCAGCTTATTCCGCTCAAAAGGTGGCTACACCTTC. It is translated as CASSLFRSKGGYTF.

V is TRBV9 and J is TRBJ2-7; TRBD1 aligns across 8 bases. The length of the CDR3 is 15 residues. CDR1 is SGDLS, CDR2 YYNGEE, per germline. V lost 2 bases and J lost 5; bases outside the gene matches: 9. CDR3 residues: CASSVETGARDEQYF. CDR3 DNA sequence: TGTGCCAGCAGCGTCGAGACAGGGGCAAGGGACGAGCAGTACTTC.

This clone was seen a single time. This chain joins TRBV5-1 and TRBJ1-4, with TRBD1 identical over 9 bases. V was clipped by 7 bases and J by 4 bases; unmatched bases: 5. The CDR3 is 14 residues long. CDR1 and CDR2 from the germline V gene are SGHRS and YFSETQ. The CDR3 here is CASGDRGINEKLFF. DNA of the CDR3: TGCGCCAGCGGTGACAGGGGGATTAATGAAAAACTGTTTTTT.

The CDR3 loop reads CASSWTSPEAFF. CDR3 coding DNA: TGTGCCAGCAGTTGGACTAGTCCCGAAGCTTTCTTT. This sequence joins TRBV28 and TRBJ1-1, with D hard to call. This CDR3 region has 12 residues. Trimming took off 4 bases at V and 8 bases at J, with 11 bases between the two ends. CDR1 and CDR2 from the germline V gene are MDHEN and SYDVKM.

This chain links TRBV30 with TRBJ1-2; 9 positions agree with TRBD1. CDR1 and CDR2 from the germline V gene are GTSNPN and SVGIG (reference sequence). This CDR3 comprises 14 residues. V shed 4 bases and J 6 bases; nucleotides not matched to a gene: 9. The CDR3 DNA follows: TGTGCCTGGACCGCCGGGACAGGGAGGGATGGCTACACCTTC. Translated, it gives CAWTAGTGRDGYTF.

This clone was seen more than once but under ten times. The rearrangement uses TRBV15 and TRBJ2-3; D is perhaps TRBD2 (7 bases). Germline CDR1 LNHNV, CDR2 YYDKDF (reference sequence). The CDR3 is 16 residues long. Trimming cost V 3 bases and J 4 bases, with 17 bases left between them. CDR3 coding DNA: TGTGCCACCAGCAGGTCCACTAGCGCAGGGGCAGATACGCAGTATTTT. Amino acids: CATSRSTSAGADTQYF.

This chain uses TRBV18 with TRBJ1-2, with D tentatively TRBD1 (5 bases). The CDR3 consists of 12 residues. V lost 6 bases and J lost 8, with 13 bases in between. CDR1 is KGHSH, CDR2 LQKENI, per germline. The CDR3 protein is CASSGDSAGYTF. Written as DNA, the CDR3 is TGTGCCAGCTCGGGGGACTCCGCCGGCTACACCTTC.

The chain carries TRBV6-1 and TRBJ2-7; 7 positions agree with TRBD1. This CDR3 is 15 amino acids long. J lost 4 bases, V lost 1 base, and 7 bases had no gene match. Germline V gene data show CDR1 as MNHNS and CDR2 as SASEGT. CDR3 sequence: CASSEGGTALYEQYF. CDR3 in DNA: TGTGCCAGCAGTGAAGGTGGGACAGCTCTTTACGAGCAGTACTTC.

CDR3 nucleotides: TGTGCCAGCAGCCGCCCCGGCCAGTGGGGCACTGAAGCTTTCTTT. As protein: CASSRPGQWGTEAFF. V and J are TRBV28 and TRBJ1-1; no firm D call. Trimming removed 6 bases from V and 4 bases from J, with 18 bases in between. The CDR3 extends over 15 amino acids. Germline lookup yields CDR1 MDHEN and CDR2 SYDVKM.

CDR3 loop: CASRRSGANVLTF. DNA of the CDR3: TGTGCCAGCCGAAGGTCTGGGGCCAACGTCCTGACTTTC. The chain uses TRBV11-2 and TRBJ2-6; D not resolved. The CDR3 length is 13 residues. Germline lookup yields CDR1 SGHAT and CDR2 FQNNGV. Trimming removed 8 bases at V and 1 base at J, with 6 bases between.

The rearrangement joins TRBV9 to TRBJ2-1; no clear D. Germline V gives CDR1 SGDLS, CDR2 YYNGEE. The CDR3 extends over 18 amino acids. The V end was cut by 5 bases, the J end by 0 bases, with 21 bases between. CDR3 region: CASSPRPYSTSSYNEQFF. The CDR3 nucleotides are TGTGCCAGCAGTCCTCGCCCCTATAGCACGAGCTCCTACAATGAGCAGTTCTTC.

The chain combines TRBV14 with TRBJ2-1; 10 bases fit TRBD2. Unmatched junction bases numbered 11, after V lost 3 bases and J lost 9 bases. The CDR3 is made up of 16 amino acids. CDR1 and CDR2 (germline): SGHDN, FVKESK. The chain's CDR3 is CASSHGVAGGVGEQFF. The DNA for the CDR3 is TGTGCCAGCAGCCACGGAGTAGCGGGGGGTGTGGGTGAGCAGTTCTTC. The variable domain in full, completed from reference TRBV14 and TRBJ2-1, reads EAGVTQFPSHSVIEKGQTVTLRCDPISGHDNLYWYRRVMGKEIKFLLHFVKESKQDESGMPNNRFLAERTGGTYSTLKVQPAELEDSGVYFCASSHGVAGGVGEQFFGPGTRLTVL.